Described below is a single T cell receptor (beta chain) sequence and its context. The target antigen is unknown. This record belongs to a study of shared clonotypes between healthy human individuals. The study, taken as a whole, reports: Incompleteness in sorted-subset sequencing, despite large depth, was shown by rarefaction.

Some clones are missing from TCRdb's copy, which holds only in-frame ones; the method was immunoSEQ multiplex PCR. Among about 2 million clones listed, roughly 94% were seen once. Negatively enriched CD4+ T cells were divided by CD45RA into naive and memory. The CDR3 is made up of 15 amino acids. The germline V gene has CDR1 MDHEN and CDR2 SYDVKM. J lost 4 bases, V lost 5 bases, and 10 bases had no gene match. The J gene is TRBJ1-2, the V gene TRBV28, with 7 bases aligning to TRBD1. The TCR sequence derives from a man between 18 and 35 years old in good health. Sequences were obtained from naive CD4+ T cells sorted from blood. Subset: CD45RA+ positively selected. The CDR3 region has the DNA TGTGCCAGCAGTCTGAGGAACAGGGGATTCTATGGCTACACCTTC. It translates to CASSLRNRGFYGYTF.